The 21 T cell receptor beta chains listed next were all sequenced from one sample in a study of CD8 T cells in Susac syndrome. RNA amounts of roughly 0.45 to 1 ug underwent reverse transcription with random hexamers. TCRdb re-analysed the immunoSEQ multiplex PCR reads in MiXCR, keeping a single row per CDR3 protein. Found here are about 210,000 distinct CDR3 sequences, about 95% of them singletons; the top ten hold over 0.15%. The specimen sequenced was CD4+ T cells from PBMCs. The receptors here all came from a human donor with Susac syndrome.

The chain uses TRBV10-3 and TRBJ2-5; 7 nucleotides line up with TRBD1. The CDR3 is 14 amino acids. The V gene's germline CDR1 is ENHRY and CDR2 SYGVKD. Unmatched junction bases numbered 7, after V lost 6 bases and J lost 3 bases. CDR3 protein: CAIRNRQGEETQYF. CDR3 DNA: TGTGCCATCAGGAACCGACAGGGAGAAGAGACCCAGTACTTC.

The chain uses TRBV4-1 and TRBJ2-7; 9 nucleotides line up with TRBD1. Trimming removed 1 base from V and 2 bases from J; junction bases left unmatched: 3. The CDR3 runs 15 residues. CDR1 and CDR2 from the germline V gene are MGHRA and YSYEKL. CDR3 bases: TGCGCCAGCAGCCAAGTTGGGACAGGGACCTACGAGCAGTACTTC. It codes for CASSQVGTGTYEQYF.

The rearrangement links TRBV20-1 to TRBJ1-5, with 10 bases identical to TRBD1. This CDR3 has 15 amino acids. J was trimmed by 7 bases and V by 5 bases; bases with no gene match: 11. CDR1 and CDR2 (germline): DFQATT, SNEGSKA (reference sequence). The CDR3 region is CSALNLGTGEQPQHF. DNA of the CDR3: TGCAGTGCTTTGAATTTAGGGACAGGGGAACAGCCCCAGCATTTT.

As for this clonotype: At one of its ends the junction is not consistent with the germline gene, which may arise from a read error. The chain recombines TRBV2 with TRBJ1-4; possible D gene TRBD1, 6 bases. The CDR3 has 15 amino acids. Germline CDR1 reads SNHLY; CDR2 reads FYNNEI. CDR3 amino acids: CTSSPPQGLIEKLFF. CDR3 in DNA: TGTACCAGCAGTCCCCCACAGGGCCTAATAGAAAAACTGTTTTTT.

This clonotype appeared a single time. The chain employs TRBV30 and TRBJ2-5, with D perhaps matching TRBD2 (6 bases). CDR3 size: 14 residues. The germline V gene has CDR1 GTSNPN and CDR2 SVGIG (reference sequence). V dropped 2 bases and J dropped 1 base, with 11 bases sitting between them. CDR3 protein: CAWSTPGLQETQYF. The CDR3, as DNA: TGTGCCTGGAGTACCCCGGGACTCCAAGAGACCCAGTACTTC.

Worth noting for this clonotype: Germline and junction disagree at one end, which may indicate a read error. The chain is built from TRBV7-2 and TRBJ2-3, with a weak D call TRBD2 (6 bases). Germline values: CDR1 SGHTA, CDR2 FQGNSA. CDR3 length: 17 residues. In DNA, the CDR3 is TGTGCCAGCAGCTCTAGTCCTGCGGGGTCGGGCACAAATACGCAGTATTTT. Residues: CASSSSPAGSGTNTQYF.

The genes are TRBV9 and TRBJ2-3; possibly TRBD1 or TRBD2 for D (5 bases each). Germline CDR1 SGDLS, CDR2 YYNGEE. With 0 bases removed from V and 2 bases from J, the gap between germline ends came to 10 bases. The CDR3 loop spans 15 amino acids. CDR3 loop: CASSVVGGSTDTQYF. The CDR3 DNA is TGTGCCAGCAGCGTAGTTGGGGGATCCACAGATACGCAGTATTTT.

The rearrangement joins TRBV30 to TRBJ1-1, with a weak D call TRBD1 (5 bases). This CDR3 region has 13 residues. Germline assignment: CDR1 GTSNPN and CDR2 SVGIG (reference sequence). The ends were cut back, 2 bases at V and 1 base at J, with 8 bases in the middle. The CDR3 loop reads CAWSKRGNTEAFF. The CDR3 DNA reads as TGTGCCTGGAGTAAAAGGGGGAACACTGAAGCTTTCTTT.

V gene TRBV20-1 combines with J gene TRBJ2-2; no clear D. The CDR3 runs to 12 residues. Germline CDR1 DFQATT, CDR2 SNEGSKA (reference sequence). V dropped 2 bases and J dropped 7 bases, with 8 bases sitting between them. The CDR3 spells CSARLGHGELFF. CDR3 nucleotides: TGCAGTGCTAGACTAGGGCACGGGGAGCTGTTTTTT.

CDR3 bases: TGTGCCAGCAGCGATGGACGGTACACTGAAGCTTTCTTT. Its translation is CASSDGRYTEAFF. The genes are TRBV7-3 and TRBJ1-1, with unresolved D. The CDR3 sequence is 13 residues long. The germline V and J ends were trimmed by 5 bases and 3 bases, with 10 bases remaining between them. In germline, CDR1 is SGHTA, CDR2 FQGTGA.

The gene calls are TRBV28 and TRBJ1-5, with D perhaps matching TRBD1 (6 bases). CDR3 size: 13 residues. Trimming took off 7 bases at V and 5 bases at J, with 12 bases between the two ends. The germline V gene encodes CDR1 MDHEN and CDR2 SYDVKM. The CDR3 sequence: CASMQHRDQPQHF. In nucleotides, the CDR3 is TGTGCCAGCATGCAACACAGGGATCAGCCCCAGCATTTT.

The chain uses TRBV20-1 and TRBJ2-1; TRBD2 agrees at 10 bases. Per the germline V gene, CDR1 is DFQATT and CDR2 is SNEGSKA (reference sequence). V was clipped by 0 bases and J by 6 bases; unmatched bases: 5. The CDR3 covers 15 residues. DNA for the CDR3: TGCAGTGCTAGAGATCCAGCGGGGGGGCGCAATGAGCAGTTCTTC. Its protein is CSARDPAGGRNEQFF.

This sequence joins TRBV9 and TRBJ2-7; 11 bases are a match to TRBD2. Germline V gene lookup returns CDR1 SGDLS and CDR2 YYNGEE. V lost 0 bases, J lost 4 bases, and 6 bases stayed unmatched. There are 16 residues in the CDR3. The CDR3 reads CASSVAPLAGEYEQYF. The CDR3 nucleotides read TGTGCCAGCAGCGTAGCTCCACTAGCGGGGGAGTACGAGCAGTACTTC.

V gene TRBV20-1 combines with J gene TRBJ2-5; a possible D gene is TRBD1 (5 bases). In germline, CDR1 is DFQATT, CDR2 SNEGSKA (reference sequence). CDR3 size: 14 residues. V dropped 1 base and J dropped 0 bases, with 9 bases sitting between them. CDR3 sequence reads: CSARALRDQETQYF. The CDR3 coding sequence is TGCAGTGCTAGAGCCCTCAGGGACCAAGAGACCCAGTACTTC.

V usage is TRBV11-1 and J usage is TRBJ1-2; 9 positions agree with TRBD1. V lost 5 bases and J lost 6; bases outside the gene matches: 10. In germline, CDR1 is SGHAT, CDR2 FQDESV (reference sequence). The CDR3 covers 15 residues. The CDR3 DNA is TGTGCCAGCAGCCCCCGGACAGGGGCAAGGAATGGCTACACCTTC. As protein: CASSPRTGARNGYTF.

The chain employs TRBV5-6 and TRBJ2-1; D might be TRBD2 (5 bases). Trimming removed 1 base from V and 9 bases from J, with 8 bases in between. CDR3 size: 12 residues. Per germline, CDR1 SGHDT and CDR2 YYEEEE. The CDR3: CASSLFRGEQFF. The CDR3 DNA is TGTGCCAGCAGCTTGTTTCGGGGTGAGCAGTTCTTC.

This clonotype was detected only once. The V and J genes are TRBV7-3 and TRBJ1-6, with D perhaps matching TRBD1 (6 bases). Germline CDR1 SGHTA, CDR2 FQGTGA. This CDR3 has 13 residues. V shed 5 bases and J shed 11 bases, with 13 bases lying between them. In nucleotides, the CDR3 is TGTGCCAGCAGCGTTACAGGGAATCCACCCCTCCACTTT. Protein product: CASSVTGNPPLHF.

The chain joins TRBV30 to TRBJ1-5; D might be TRBD1 (5 bases). The CDR3 is made up of 14 amino acids. V lost 3 bases and J 0 bases, leaving 9 bases between the germline ends. Germline loops: CDR1 GTSNPN, CDR2 SVGIG (reference sequence). CDR3 nucleotides: TGTGCCTGGAGCGACAGAGATAGCAATCAGCCCCAGCATTTT. The encoded protein is CAWSDRDSNQPQHF. The whole variable domain, remainder taken from reference TRBV30 and TRBJ1-5, is SQTIHQWPATLVQPVGSPLSLECTVEGTSNPNLYWYRQAAGRGLQLLFYSVGIGQISSEVPQNLSASRPQDRQFILSSKKLLLSDSGFYLCAWSDRDSNQPQHFGDGTRLSIL.

The genes are TRBV15 and TRBJ1-2; TRBD1 matches 7 bases. This CDR3 has 15 amino acids. J was trimmed by 4 bases and V by 0 bases; bases with no gene match: 5. Germline V gives CDR1 LNHNV, CDR2 YYDKDF (reference sequence). The DNA of the CDR3 is TGTGCCACCAGCAGAGATTACCCAGGGGGCTATGGCTACACCTTC. Its protein is CATSRDYPGGYGYTF. Full variable domain (rest looked up from reference TRBV15 and TRBJ1-2): DAMVIQNPRYQVTQFGKPVTLSCSQTLNHNVMYWYQQKSSQAPKLLFHYYDKDFNNEADTPDNFQSRRPNTSFCFLDIRSPGLGDTAMYLCATSRDYPGGYGYTFGSGTRLTVV.

CDR3 nucleotide sequence: TGTGCCAGCAGTAGGGAACAGGGGGCTGGAGCGGGAGGCTACACCTTC. This sequence encodes CASSREQGAGAGGYTF. The V gene is TRBV6-1, the J gene TRBJ1-2, with 9 bases that match TRBD1. Trimming cost V 5 bases and J 8 bases; bases outside gene matches: 15. CDR3 length: 16 amino acids. Per the germline V gene, CDR1 is MNHNS and CDR2 is SASEGT.

The chain carries TRBV7-9 and TRBJ2-1; maybe TRBD1 (5 bases). The germline CDR1 and CDR2 sequences are SEHNR and FQNEAQ (reference sequence). Trimming took 5 bases from V and 6 from J, leaving 23 bases between them. This CDR3 contains 17 residues. CDR3 amino acids: CASSLTLRAGIANEQFF. For the CDR3, the DNA is TGTGCCAGCAGCCTTACCCTCCGGGCAGGGATCGCCAATGAGCAGTTCTTC.